One and the same sample provided the 21 T cell receptor beta chains below, sequenced in a study of regulatory T cells in long-lasting Graves disease. The time point was: persistent/refractory GD, antithyroid drugs over 5 years with positive TRAb. There was RNA extracted from PBMCs, and the TCR library was made from it. Relying on iRepertoire HTBI primers and Arm-PCR of CDR3 regions, the team built TCR beta libraries. MiXCR was run by TCRdb on the multiplex PCR reads, yielding one entry per CDR3 protein. The repertoire includes about 340,000 distinct CDR3 sequences, around 19% of them detected once, and about 29% sits in the top ten. Here the sequenced sample was peripheral blood mononuclear cells (PBMCs), taken when the disease was refractory, from a patient treated with antithyroid drugs. All receptors derive from a female donor with Graves disease.

This chain joins TRBV18 and TRBJ2-7; TRBD2 agrees at 7 bases. The CDR3 loop spans 13 amino acids. After removal of 6 bases from V and 4 bases from J, the junction contained 6 bases not matched to a gene. CDR1 is KGHSH, CDR2 LQKENI, per germline. In nucleotides, the CDR3 is TGTGCCAGCTCGGCTAGCGGACAATACGAGCAGTACTTC. Translation gives CASSASGQYEQYF.

This clonotype showed up many times. This chain connects TRBV7-9 to TRBJ2-7; 8 bases fit TRBD1. V dropped 5 bases and J dropped 2; count of bases not matched to a gene: 5. CDR3 length: 14 residues. Germline assignment: CDR1 SEHNR and CDR2 FQNEAQ (reference sequence). CDR3 sequence: CASSLDRVPYEQYF. CDR3 coding DNA: TGTGCCAGCAGCCTGGACAGGGTGCCCTACGAGCAGTACTTC.

This clonotype has only one observation. V usage is TRBV14 and J usage is TRBJ1-1, with TRBD1 identical over 8 bases. The germline CDR1 and CDR2 sequences are SGHDN and FVKESK. The ends lost 8 bases at V and 6 bases at J; junction bases unmatched: 8. This CDR3 contains 13 residues. The CDR3 region is CASQDREGAEAFF. The CDR3 DNA reads TGTGCCAGCCAGGACAGGGAAGGCGCTGAAGCTTTCTTT.

This rearrangement joins TRBV13 to TRBJ2-7, with D unclear. This CDR3 contains 14 residues. Germline CDR1 and CDR2: PRHDT and FYEKMQ (reference sequence). V was shortened by 5 bases and J by 0 bases, with 11 bases between the two germline ends. CDR3 in DNA: TGTGCCAGCAGCCCCGACCAGAGCTCCTACGAGCAGTACTTC. This translates into CASSPDQSSYEQYF.

V usage is TRBV4-1 and J usage is TRBJ1-4; D is perhaps TRBD1 (5 bases). The germline gives CDR1 MGHRA, CDR2 YSYEKL. Deletions cut 2 bases from V and 11 bases from J, with 9 bases between. The CDR3 loop spans 12 amino acids. The CDR3 sequence: CASSQIGAKLFF. DNA for the CDR3: TGCGCCAGCAGCCAAATTGGGGCTAAACTGTTTTTT.

This clonotype was recorded at least ten times. The gene calls are TRBV11-2 and TRBJ1-2, with 7 positions matching TRBD1. CDR3 length: 14 residues. After removal of 6 bases from V and 8 bases from J, the junction contained 12 bases not matched to a gene. Germline V gene sequence: CDR1 SGHAT, CDR2 FQNNGV. The CDR3 is CASRLTTGTVGYTF. CDR3 bases: TGTGCCAGCAGACTAACGACCGGGACAGTCGGCTACACCTTC.

V usage is TRBV28 and J usage is TRBJ2-2, with D hard to call. V gave up 2 bases and J gave up 7 bases, with 8 bases separating them. The CDR3 runs to 13 residues. Germline CDR1 reads MDHEN; CDR2 reads SYDVKM. The CDR3 bases are TGTGCCAGCAGTTTACCACTCGGCGGGGAGCTGTTTTTT. Its protein product is CASSLPLGGELFF.

The rearrangement links TRBV6-1 to TRBJ2-4; no definite D call. This CDR3 is built from 14 residues. Trimming shortened V by 6 bases and J by 1 base, and 10 bases separated the two germline ends. Germline V gene sequence: CDR1 MNHNS, CDR2 SASEGT. The CDR3 spells CASRPGWAKNIQYF. CDR3 bases: TGTGCCAGCAGACCCGGCTGGGCCAAAAACATTCAGTACTTC.

This clonotype was seen more than once but under ten times. J is TRBJ2-7 and V is TRBV6-5, with TRBD1 identical over 9 bases. Per the germline V gene, CDR1 is MNHEY and CDR2 is SVGAGI. The CDR3 is 16 residues long. Germline trimming cut 0 bases from V and 5 bases from J; bases unmatched to any gene: 8. The CDR3 DNA is TGTGCCAGCAGTTACTCCACAGGGGGCGCCCCCCACGAGCAGTACTTC. Amino acids: CASSYSTGGAPHEQYF.

This clonotype was detected ten times or more. The rearrangement links TRBV12-3 or TRBV12-4 to TRBJ1-2, with D maybe TRBD1 (6 bases). This CDR3 spans 14 amino acids. The V end was cut by 6 bases, the J end by 0 bases, with 11 bases between. The CDR3 coding sequence is TGTGCCAGCAGCCCGGACAGACCTAACTATGGCTACACCTTC. It yields the protein CASSPDRPNYGYTF.

This clonotype occurred many times. The V gene is TRBV6-1, the J gene TRBJ2-6; D unclear. The CDR3 length is 15 residues. V gave up 7 bases and J gave up 0 bases, with 10 bases separating them. Germline V gene lookup returns CDR1 MNHNS and CDR2 SASEGT. The CDR3 reads CASKGTSSGANVLTF. The CDR3 region has the DNA TGTGCCAGCAAGGGTACCAGCTCTGGGGCCAACGTCCTGACTTTC.

As regards this clonotype: Relative to the germline gene, one junction end is altered; a read error may explain this. The V and J genes are TRBV20-1 and TRBJ2-6; D is tentatively TRBD1 or TRBD2 (5 bases each). This CDR3 has 15 residues. The germline gives CDR1 DFQATT, CDR2 SNEGSKA (reference sequence). In DNA, the CDR3 is TGCAGTGCTAGAGTTCTCGGAGGTGGGGCCAACATCCTGACTTTC. As protein: CSARVLGGGANILTF.

This clonotype was found a few times. CDR3 bases: TGCAGTGCTAGAAAAGTGGAAAGGGCTAACTATGGCTACACCTTC. It codes for CSARKVERANYGYTF. The chain combines TRBV20-1 with TRBJ1-2; D call uncertain. This CDR3 contains 15 residues. Germline CDR1 DFQATT, CDR2 SNEGSKA (reference sequence). The V end was cut by 2 bases, the J end by 0 bases, with 13 bases between.

This clonotype showed up many times. The chain uses TRBV30 and TRBJ2-5, with 7 bases that match TRBD1. CDR1 is GTSNPN and CDR2 is SVGIG in the germline V gene (reference sequence). The J segment lost 1 base and the V segment lost 8 bases, leaving 4 bases of the junction unmatched. CDR3 size: 12 residues. In nucleotides, the CDR3 is TGTGCCACGGGACAGTCCCAAGAGACCCAGTACTTC. It encodes CATGQSQETQYF.

In its sample, this clonotype was seen a few times. This could be a read error, since a much larger clone is one nucleotide away. The rearrangement joins TRBV18 to TRBJ2-5, with D unresolved. Per germline, CDR1 KGHSH and CDR2 LQKENI. CDR3 length equals 12 residues. CDR3 residues: CANSPFQETQYF. Written as DNA, the CDR3 is TGTGCCAACTCACCCTTCCAAGAGACCCAGTACTTC.

This clonotype was seen only a few times. V is TRBV20-1 and J is TRBJ1-4; D gene ambiguous. V lost 1 base to trimming and J lost 8 bases, with 8 bases between them. This CDR3 has 12 amino acids. Germline values: CDR1 DFQATT, CDR2 SNEGSKA (reference sequence). CDR3: CSARAHGEKLFF. CDR3 nucleotide sequence: TGCAGTGCTAGAGCGCATGGGGAAAAACTGTTTTTT.

A few counts support this clonotype. The J gene is TRBJ1-2, the V gene TRBV6-1; D is unclear. This CDR3 is built from 15 residues. V lost 6 bases, J lost 4 bases, and 18 bases lay in between. Germline-derived CDR1 and CDR2 are MNHNS and SASEGT. CDR3 coding DNA: TGTGCCAGCAGCCCCGGGAACCCATTATCCTATGGCTACACCTTC. This gives the protein CASSPGNPLSYGYTF.

A few counts support this clonotype. The J gene is TRBJ1-2, the V gene TRBV5-5; D is undetermined. The CDR3 is 14 residues long. CDR1 and CDR2 (germline): SGHKS, YYEKEE (reference sequence). V lost 4 bases and J 4 bases, leaving 14 bases between the germline ends. The CDR3 region has the DNA TGTGCCAGCAGCCGCTTAGCGGAGAGCTATGGCTACACCTTC. This sequence encodes CASSRLAESYGYTF.

Ten or more counts support this clonotype. The V call is TRBV12-3 or TRBV12-4, the J call TRBJ1-5, with 11 bases that match TRBD1. V lost 6 bases and J lost 0; bases outside the gene matches: 16. The CDR3 is 20 amino acids. CDR3 region: CASSPYGYGQGAFSNQPQHF. In DNA form, the CDR3 reads TGTGCCAGCAGCCCCTATGGGTACGGACAGGGGGCCTTTAGCAATCAGCCCCAGCATTTT.

The rearrangement links TRBV30 to TRBJ2-1, with D possibly called TRBD1 or TRBD2 (5 bases each). There are 14 residues in the CDR3. The V end was cut by 3 bases, the J end by 5 bases, with 14 bases between. Per germline, CDR1 GTSNPN and CDR2 SVGIG (reference sequence). The CDR3 DNA reads as TGTGCCTGGAGCGAGGGGAGTCTGAACAATGAGCAGTTCTTC. It translates to CAWSEGSLNNEQFF.

In its sample, this clonotype was seen many times. This CDR3 reads CASSSVVGATNEKLFF. CDR3 in DNA: TGTGCCAGCAGTTCCGTGGTGGGGGCAACTAATGAAAAACTGTTTTTT. V gene TRBV28 combines with J gene TRBJ1-4, with a possible D match to TRBD1 (5 bases). Per the germline V gene, CDR1 is MDHEN and CDR2 is SYDVKM. This CDR3 is 16 amino acids long. The V end was cut by 4 bases, the J end by 0 bases, with 12 bases between.